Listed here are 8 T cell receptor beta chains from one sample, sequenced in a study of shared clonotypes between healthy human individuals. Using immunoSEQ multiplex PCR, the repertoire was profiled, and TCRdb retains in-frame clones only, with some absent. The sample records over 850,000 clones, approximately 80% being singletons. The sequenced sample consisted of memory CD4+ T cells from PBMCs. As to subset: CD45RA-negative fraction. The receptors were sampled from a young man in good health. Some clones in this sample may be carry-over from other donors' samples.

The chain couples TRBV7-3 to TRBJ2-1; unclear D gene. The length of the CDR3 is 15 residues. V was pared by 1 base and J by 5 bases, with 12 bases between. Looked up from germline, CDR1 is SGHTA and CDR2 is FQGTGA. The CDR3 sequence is CASSLIPPRHNEQFF. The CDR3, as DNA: TGTGCCAGCAGCTTAATCCCCCCTAGACACAATGAGCAGTTCTTC. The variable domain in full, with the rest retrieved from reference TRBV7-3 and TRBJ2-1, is GAGVSQTPSNKVTEKGKYVELRCDPISGHTALYWYRQSLGQGPEFLIYFQGTGAADDSGLPNDRFFAVRPEGSVSTLKIQRTERGDSAVYLCASSLIPPRHNEQFFGPGTRLTVL.

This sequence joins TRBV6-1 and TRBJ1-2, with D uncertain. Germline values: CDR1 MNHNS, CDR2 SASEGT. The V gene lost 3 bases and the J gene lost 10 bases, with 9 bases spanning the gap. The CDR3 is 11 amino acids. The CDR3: CASSDISPYTF. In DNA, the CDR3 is TGTGCCAGCAGTGATATCTCACCCTACACCTTC.

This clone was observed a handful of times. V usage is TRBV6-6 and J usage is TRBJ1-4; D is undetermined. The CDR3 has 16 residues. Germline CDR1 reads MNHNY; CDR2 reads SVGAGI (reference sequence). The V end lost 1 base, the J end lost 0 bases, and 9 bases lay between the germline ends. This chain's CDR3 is CASSYLPTATNEKLFF. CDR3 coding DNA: TGTGCCAGCAGTTACTTGCCGACTGCAACTAATGAAAAACTGTTTTTT.

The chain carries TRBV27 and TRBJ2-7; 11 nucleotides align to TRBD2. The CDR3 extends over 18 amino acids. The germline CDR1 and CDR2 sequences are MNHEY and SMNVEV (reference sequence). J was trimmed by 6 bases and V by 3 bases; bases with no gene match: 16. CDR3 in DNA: TGTGCCAGCAGTTTTGGTCGGGGGGCACTAGCGGGAGTCAGCGAGCAGTACTTC. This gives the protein CASSFGRGALAGVSEQYF.

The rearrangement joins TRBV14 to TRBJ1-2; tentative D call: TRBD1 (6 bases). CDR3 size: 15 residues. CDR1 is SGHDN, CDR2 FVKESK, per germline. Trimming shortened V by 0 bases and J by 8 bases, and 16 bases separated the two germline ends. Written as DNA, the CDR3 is TGTGCCAGCAGCCAAGACCGGGCCAGGGGTTACGGCTACACCTTC. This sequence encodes CASSQDRARGYGYTF.

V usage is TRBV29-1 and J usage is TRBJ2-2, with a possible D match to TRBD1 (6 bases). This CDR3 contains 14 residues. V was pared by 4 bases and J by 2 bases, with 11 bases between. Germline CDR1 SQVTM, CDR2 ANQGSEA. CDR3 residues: CSVVRDINTGELFF. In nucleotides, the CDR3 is TGCAGCGTTGTCCGGGACATTAACACCGGGGAGCTGTTTTTT.

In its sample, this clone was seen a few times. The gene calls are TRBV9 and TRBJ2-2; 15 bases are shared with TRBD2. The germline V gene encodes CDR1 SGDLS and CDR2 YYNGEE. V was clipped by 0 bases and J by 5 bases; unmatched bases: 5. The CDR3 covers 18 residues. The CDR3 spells CASSVGGLAGGGTGELFF. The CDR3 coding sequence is TGTGCCAGCAGCGTAGGGGGACTAGCGGGAGGAGGGACCGGGGAGCTGTTTTTT.

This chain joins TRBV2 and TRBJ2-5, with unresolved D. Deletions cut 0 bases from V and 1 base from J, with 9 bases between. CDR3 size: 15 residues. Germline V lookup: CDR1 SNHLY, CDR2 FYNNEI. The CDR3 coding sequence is TGTGCCAGCAGTGAAGCGGGTGCTGTCCAAGAGACCCAGTACTTC. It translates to CASSEAGAVQETQYF. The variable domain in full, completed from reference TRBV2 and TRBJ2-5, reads EPEVTQTPSHQVTQMGQEVILRCVPISNHLYFYWYRQILGQKVEFLVSFYNNEISEKSEIFDDQFSVERPDGSNFTLKIRSTKLEDSAMYFCASSEAGAVQETQYFGPGTRLLVL.